This T cell receptor (beta chain) was recorded in a study of blood T cell repertoires in COVID-19 (dated by TCRdb to the early 2020s). Background on the whole study: The collaborator samples originated in the United States, Italy and Spain and spanned the acute and convalescent phases of COVID-19. A de-identified subject ID, COVID-19 status, age in years and sex were almost always included in the sample metadata. The repertoires were released in a freely available public database intended as a resource for research on the immune response to SARS-CoV-2. The prospective study material was composed of cDNA or gDNA derived from T cells, B-cell-depleted T cells, or PBMCs. The samples were drawn from two sources: the first 160 participants of the ongoing ImmuneRACE study, and 1,200 or so subjects contributed by 6 global collaborators. Deeply sampled blood TCRbeta repertoires from subjects exposed to, actively infected with, or recovered from COVID-19 were included in the dataset. HLA class I and class II types, where available, came from metadata supplied by the sample provider rather than from assay-based typing.

The germline V gene (reference sequence) specifies SEHNR as CDR1 and FQNEAQ as CDR2. There are 13 amino acids in the CDR3, from cysteine to phenylalanine inclusive. Only CDR3 DNA is held: 39 bases, read in frame from base 1. The junction shows trimming of 5 bases on V and 8 bases on J, and the gene matches do not reach 8 bases of it. A remark on this clone: The antigen it recognizes is unknown. No clone much larger than this one lies a single base away; base qualities are absent.

The collaborating institutions used their own protocols to collect whole blood in K2EDTA tubes. For TCRbeta analysis, collaborator samples were shipped as frozen whole blood, as isolated PBMCs, or as DNA extracted from either sample type. The investigation overall reported the following: Clinical and demographic metadata were provided uncurated, with the amount varying by source and participant.

TCRbeta CDR3 regions were amplified from genomic DNA using the immunoSEQ Assay, a bias-controlled multiplex PCR. The original pipeline was this. Nucleated cell counts per sample were estimated from amplification of reference gene primers within the assay. To quantify the absolute abundance of each unique TCRbeta CDR3 rearrangement, sequence reads were collapsed and filtered. For each sample, productive Simpson clonality was calculated by taking the square root of Simpson's diversity index across productive rearrangements. TCRdb holds this immuneACCESS table with in-frame rearrangements only. Some clones are missing; in checked studies, unresolved V genes explain under half, and the rest has no known cause. The V and J calls and clone size are taken from that table; D and trimming were inferred from the DNA. This sample gives under 95,000 clones in total; 75% to 90% of them show up just once. Jointly, the top ten make up approximately 31% of the sample.

Input material: peripheral blood. The receptor comes from a woman older than 75 with active or convalescent COVID-19. The V and J segments used are TRBV7-9 and TRBJ1-2; 7 of the junction bases match TRBD1. CDR3 loop: CASSTTGVRGYTF. The DNA is TGTGCCAGCAGCACTACAGGGGTACGAGGCTACACCTTC.